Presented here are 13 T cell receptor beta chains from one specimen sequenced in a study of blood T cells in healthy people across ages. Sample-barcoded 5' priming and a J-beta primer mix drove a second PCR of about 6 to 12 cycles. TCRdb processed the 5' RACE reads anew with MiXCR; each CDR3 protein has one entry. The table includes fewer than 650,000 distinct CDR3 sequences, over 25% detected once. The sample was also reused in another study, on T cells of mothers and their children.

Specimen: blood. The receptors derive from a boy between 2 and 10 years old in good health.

The CDR3 sequence is CASSFSVGELFF. CDR3 bases: TGTGCCAGCAGTTTTTCGGTCGGGGAGCTGTTTTTT. The gene calls are TRBV12-3 or TRBV12-4 and TRBJ2-2; D remains ambiguous. There are 12 residues in the CDR3. V shed 3 bases and J shed 7 bases, with 6 bases lying between them.

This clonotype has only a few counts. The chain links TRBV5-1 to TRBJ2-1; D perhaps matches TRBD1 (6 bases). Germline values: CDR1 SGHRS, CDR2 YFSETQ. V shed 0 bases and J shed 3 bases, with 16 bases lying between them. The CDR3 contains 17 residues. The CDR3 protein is CASSLEPRQAGYNEQFF. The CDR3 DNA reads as TGCGCCAGCAGCTTGGAACCTCGACAGGCAGGCTACAATGAGCAGTTCTTC. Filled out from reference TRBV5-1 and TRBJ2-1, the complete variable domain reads KAGVTQTPRYLIKTRGQQVTLSCSPISGHRSVSWYQQTPGQGLQFLFEYFSETQRNKGNFPGRFSGRQFSNSRSEMNVSTLELGDSALYLCASSLEPRQAGYNEQFFGPGTRLTVL.

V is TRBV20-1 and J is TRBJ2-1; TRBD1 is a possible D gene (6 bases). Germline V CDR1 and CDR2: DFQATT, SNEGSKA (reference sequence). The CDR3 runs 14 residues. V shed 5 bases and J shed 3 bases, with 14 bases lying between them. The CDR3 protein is CSAQTGEVYNEQFF. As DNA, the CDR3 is TGCAGTGCTCAGACAGGAGAGGTCTACAATGAGCAGTTCTTC.

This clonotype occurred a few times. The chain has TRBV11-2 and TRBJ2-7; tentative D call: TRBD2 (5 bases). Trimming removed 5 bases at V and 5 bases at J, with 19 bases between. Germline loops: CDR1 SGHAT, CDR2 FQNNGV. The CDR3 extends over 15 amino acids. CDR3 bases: TGTGCCAGCAGCCCATCGAGAGGGCCGTCGAACGAGCAGTACTTC. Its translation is CASSPSRGPSNEQYF.

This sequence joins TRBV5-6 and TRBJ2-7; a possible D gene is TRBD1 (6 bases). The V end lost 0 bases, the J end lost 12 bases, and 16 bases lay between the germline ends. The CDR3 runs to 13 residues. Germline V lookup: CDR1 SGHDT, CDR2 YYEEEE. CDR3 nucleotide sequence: TGTGCCAGCAGCTTGGGATGGGACACGACACGGTACTTC. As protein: CASSLGWDTTRYF.

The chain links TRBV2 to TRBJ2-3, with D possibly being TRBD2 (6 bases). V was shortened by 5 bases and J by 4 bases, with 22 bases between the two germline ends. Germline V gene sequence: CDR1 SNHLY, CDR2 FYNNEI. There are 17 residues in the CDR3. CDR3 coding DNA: TGTGCCAGCAGTCCTATTCGCGGGGAAGGTCCGCCAGATACGCAGTATTTT. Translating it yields CASSPIRGEGPPDTQYF.

This CDR3 is CASSQEAGVFAETQYF. The CDR3 DNA reads TGTGCCAGCAGCCAGGAAGCGGGAGTTTTTGCAGAGACCCAGTACTTC. The genes are TRBV3-1 and TRBJ2-5, with 8 positions matching TRBD2. The V segment lost 3 bases and the J segment 4 bases; nucleotides outside the gene matches: 10. The CDR3 has 16 residues. Germline V lookup: CDR1 LGHDT, CDR2 YNNKEL (reference sequence).

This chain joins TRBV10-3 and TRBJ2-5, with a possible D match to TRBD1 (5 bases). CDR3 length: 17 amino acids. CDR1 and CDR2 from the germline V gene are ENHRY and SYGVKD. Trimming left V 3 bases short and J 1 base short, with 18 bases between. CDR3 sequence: CAISDYLRESGQETQYF. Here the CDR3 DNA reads TGTGCCATCAGTGACTATCTCAGGGAAAGTGGCCAAGAGACCCAGTACTTC.

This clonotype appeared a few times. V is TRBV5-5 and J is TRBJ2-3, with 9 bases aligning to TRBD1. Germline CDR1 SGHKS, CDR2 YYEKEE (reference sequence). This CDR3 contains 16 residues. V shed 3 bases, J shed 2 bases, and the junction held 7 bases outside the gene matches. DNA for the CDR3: TGTGCCAGCAGCTCCGGGGACAGGGTGTACACAGATACGCAGTATTTT. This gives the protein CASSSGDRVYTDTQYF.

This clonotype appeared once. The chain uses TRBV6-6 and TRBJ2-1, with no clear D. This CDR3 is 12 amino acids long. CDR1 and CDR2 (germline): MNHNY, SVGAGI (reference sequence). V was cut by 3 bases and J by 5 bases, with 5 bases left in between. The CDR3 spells CASSYQNNEQFF. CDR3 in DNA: TGTGCCAGCAGTTATCAGAACAATGAGCAGTTCTTC.

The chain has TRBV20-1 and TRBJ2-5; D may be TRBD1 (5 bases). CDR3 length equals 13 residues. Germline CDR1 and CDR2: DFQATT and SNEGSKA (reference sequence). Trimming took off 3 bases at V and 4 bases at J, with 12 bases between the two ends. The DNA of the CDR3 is TGCAGTGCTAGGGGGCAGGTGGGAGAGACCCAGTACTTC. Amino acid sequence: CSARGQVGETQYF.

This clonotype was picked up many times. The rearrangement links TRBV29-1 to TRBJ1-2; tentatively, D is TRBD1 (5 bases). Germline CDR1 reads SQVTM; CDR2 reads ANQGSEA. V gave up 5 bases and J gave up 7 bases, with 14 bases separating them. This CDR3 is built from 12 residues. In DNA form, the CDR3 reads TGCAGCGTTCAAGGAGGGGCCGGTGGCTACACCTTC. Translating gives CSVQGGAGGYTF.

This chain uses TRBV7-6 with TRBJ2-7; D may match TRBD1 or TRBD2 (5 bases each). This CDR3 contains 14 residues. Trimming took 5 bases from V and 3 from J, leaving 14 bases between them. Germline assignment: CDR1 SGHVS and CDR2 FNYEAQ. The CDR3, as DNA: TGTGCCAGCAGCCCACTGGGACCAGGCTACGAGCAGTACTTC. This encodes CASSPLGPGYEQYF.